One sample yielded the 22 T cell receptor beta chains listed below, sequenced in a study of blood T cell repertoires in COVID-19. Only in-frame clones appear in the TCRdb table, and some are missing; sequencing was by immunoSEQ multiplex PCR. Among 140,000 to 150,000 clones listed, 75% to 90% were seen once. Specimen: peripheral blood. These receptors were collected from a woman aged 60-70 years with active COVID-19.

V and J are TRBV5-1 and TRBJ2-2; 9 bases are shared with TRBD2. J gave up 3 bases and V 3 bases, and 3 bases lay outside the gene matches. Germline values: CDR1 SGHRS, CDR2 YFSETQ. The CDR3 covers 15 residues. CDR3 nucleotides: TGCGCCAGCAGCTCCCTAGCGGGACACACCGGGGAGCTGTTTTTT. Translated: CASSSLAGHTGELFF. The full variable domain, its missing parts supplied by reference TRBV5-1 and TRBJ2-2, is KAGVTQTPRYLIKTRGQQVTLSCSPISGHRSVSWYQQTPGQGLQFLFEYFSETQRNKGNFPGRFSGRQFSNSRSEMNVSTLELGDSALYLCASSSLAGHTGELFFGEGSRLTVL.

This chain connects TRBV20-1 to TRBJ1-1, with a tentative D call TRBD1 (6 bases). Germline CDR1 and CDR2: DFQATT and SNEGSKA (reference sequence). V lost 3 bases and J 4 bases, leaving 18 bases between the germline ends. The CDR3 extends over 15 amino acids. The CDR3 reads CSASRGARSGTEAFF. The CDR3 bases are TGCAGTGCTAGTCGGGGGGCGCGGTCGGGCACTGAAGCTTTCTTT.

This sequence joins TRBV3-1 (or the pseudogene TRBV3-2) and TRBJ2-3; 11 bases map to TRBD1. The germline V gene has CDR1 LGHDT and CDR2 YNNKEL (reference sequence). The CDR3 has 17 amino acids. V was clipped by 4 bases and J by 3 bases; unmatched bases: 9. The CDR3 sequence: CASSPGDRGYGTDTQYF. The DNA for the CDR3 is TGTGCCAGCAGCCCCGGGGACAGGGGGTATGGAACAGATACGCAGTATTTT.

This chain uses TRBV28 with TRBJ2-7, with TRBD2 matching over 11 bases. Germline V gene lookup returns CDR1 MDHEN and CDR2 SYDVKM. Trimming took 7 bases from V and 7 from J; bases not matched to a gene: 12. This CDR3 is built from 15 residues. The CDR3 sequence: CASNPLAGGDWEQYF. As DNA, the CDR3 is TGTGCCAGCAATCCTTTAGCGGGGGGGGACTGGGAGCAGTACTTC.

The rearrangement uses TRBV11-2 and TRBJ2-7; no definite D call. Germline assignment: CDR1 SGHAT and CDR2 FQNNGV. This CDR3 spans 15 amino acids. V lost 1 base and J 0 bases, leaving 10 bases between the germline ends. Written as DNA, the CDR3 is TGTGCCAGCAGCTTAGGCCAGGTCCTCTCCTACGAGCAGTACTTC. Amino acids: CASSLGQVLSYEQYF.

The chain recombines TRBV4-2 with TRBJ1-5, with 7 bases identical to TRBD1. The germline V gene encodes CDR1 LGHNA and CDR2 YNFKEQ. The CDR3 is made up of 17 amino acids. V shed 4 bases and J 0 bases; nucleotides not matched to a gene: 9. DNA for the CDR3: TGTGCCAGCAGCCCCCTAGGGGGCGGGGATAGCAATCAGCCCCAGCATTTT. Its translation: CASSPLGGGDSNQPQHF.

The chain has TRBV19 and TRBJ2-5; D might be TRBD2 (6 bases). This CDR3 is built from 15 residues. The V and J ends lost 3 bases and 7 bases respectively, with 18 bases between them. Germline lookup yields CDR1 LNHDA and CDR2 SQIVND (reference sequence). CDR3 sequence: CASSIGTGGVATQYF. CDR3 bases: TGTGCCAGTAGTATCGGGACTGGCGGGGTAGCGACCCAGTACTTC.

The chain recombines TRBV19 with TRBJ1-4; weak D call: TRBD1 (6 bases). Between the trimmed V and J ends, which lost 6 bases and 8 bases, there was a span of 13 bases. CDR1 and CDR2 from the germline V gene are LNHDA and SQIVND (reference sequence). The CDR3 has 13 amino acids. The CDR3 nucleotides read TGTGCCAGTAGCGCAGGGGTTGGAGAAAAACTGTTTTTT. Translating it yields CASSAGVGEKLFF.

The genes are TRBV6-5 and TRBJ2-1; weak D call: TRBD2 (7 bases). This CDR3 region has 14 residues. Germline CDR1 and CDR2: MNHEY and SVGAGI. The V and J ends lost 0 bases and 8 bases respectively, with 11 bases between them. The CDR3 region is CASSYSGGLDEQFF. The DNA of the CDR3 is TGTGCCAGCAGTTACTCGGGGGGGCTTGATGAGCAGTTCTTC.

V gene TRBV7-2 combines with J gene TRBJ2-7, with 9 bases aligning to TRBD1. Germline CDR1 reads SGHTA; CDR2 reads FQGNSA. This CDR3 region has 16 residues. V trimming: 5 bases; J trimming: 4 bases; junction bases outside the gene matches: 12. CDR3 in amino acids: CASSPRLTGGAYEQYF. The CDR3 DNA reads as TGTGCCAGCAGCCCCCGCCTCACAGGGGGCGCGTACGAGCAGTACTTC.

The CDR3 nucleotides are TGTGCCAGCCGACAGGGGGGTAACTACAATGAGCAGTTCTTC. It codes for CASRQGGNYNEQFF. The chain is built from TRBV6-5 and TRBJ2-1; TRBD1 agrees at 9 bases. The CDR3 is made up of 14 amino acids. Looked up from germline, CDR1 is MNHEY and CDR2 is SVGAGI. J lost 3 bases, V lost 8 bases, and 5 bases had no gene match.

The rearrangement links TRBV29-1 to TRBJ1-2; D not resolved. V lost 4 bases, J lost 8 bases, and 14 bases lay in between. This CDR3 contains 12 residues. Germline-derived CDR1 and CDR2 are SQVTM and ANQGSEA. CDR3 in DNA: TGCAGCGTTGTGGGGAGGGTGTGGGGCTACACCTTC. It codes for CSVVGRVWGYTF.

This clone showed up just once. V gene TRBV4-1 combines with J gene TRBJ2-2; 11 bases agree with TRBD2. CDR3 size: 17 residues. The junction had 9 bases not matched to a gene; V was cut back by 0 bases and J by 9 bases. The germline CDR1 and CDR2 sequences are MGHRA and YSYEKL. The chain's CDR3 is CASSQDAPSGGFRELFF. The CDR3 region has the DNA TGCGCCAGCAGCCAAGATGCCCCTAGCGGGGGGTTCCGGGAGCTGTTTTTT.

This CDR3 is CASSERDRGFSLVAGELFF. In DNA form, the CDR3 reads TGCGCCAGCAGTGAGCGGGACAGGGGATTTTCTTTGGTGGCCGGGGAGCTGTTTTTT. The gene calls are TRBV10-1 and TRBJ2-2; 10 nucleotides match TRBD1. From germline, CDR1 is WNHNN and CDR2 SYGVQD (reference sequence). Trimming cost V 2 bases and J 6 bases; bases outside gene matches: 15. The CDR3 contains 19 residues.

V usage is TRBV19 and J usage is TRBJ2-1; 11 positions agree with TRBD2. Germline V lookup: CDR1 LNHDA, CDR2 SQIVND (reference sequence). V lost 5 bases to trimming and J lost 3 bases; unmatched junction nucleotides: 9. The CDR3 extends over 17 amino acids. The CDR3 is CASSALLGTSGYNEQFF. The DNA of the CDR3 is TGTGCCAGTAGTGCCCTACTCGGGACTAGCGGCTACAATGAGCAGTTCTTC.

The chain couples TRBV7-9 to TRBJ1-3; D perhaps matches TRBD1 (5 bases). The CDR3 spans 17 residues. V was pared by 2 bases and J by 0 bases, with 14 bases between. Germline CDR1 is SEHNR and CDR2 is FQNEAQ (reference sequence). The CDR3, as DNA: TGTGCCAGCAGCTTATATACCGGGGGAGGCTCTGGAAACACCATATATTTT. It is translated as CASSLYTGGGSGNTIYF.

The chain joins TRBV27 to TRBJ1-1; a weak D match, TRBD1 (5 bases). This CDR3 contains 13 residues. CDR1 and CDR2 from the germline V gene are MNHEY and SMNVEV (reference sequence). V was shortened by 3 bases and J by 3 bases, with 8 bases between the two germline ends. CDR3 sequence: CASSFGQYTEAFF. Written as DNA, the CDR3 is TGTGCCAGCAGTTTCGGACAATACACTGAAGCTTTCTTT.

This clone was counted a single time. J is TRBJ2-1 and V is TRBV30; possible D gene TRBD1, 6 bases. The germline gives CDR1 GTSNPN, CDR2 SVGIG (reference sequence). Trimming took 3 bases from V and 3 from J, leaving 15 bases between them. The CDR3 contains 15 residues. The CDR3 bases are TGTGCCTGGAGGCCTGGTGGCAGGGGCTACAATGAGCAGTTCTTC. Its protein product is CAWRPGGRGYNEQFF.

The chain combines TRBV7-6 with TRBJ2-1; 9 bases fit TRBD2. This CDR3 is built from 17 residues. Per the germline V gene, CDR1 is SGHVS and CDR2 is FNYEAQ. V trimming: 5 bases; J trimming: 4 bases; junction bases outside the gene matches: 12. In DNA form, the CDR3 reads TGTGCCAGCAGCCCAGGACTAGCGCGGGCCCCTTACAATGAGCAGTTCTTC. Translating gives CASSPGLARAPYNEQFF.

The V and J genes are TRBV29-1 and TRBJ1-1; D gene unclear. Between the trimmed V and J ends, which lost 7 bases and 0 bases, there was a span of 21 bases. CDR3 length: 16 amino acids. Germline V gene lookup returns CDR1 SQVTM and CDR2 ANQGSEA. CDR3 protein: CSAGSGSVTLNTEAFF. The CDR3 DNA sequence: TGCAGCGCAGGCTCGGGGTCAGTGACCCTGAACACTGAAGCTTTCTTT.

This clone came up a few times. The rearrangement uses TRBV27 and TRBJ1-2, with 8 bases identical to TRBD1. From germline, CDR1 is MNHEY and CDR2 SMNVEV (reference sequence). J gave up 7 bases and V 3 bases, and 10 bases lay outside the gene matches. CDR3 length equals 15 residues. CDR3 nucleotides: TGTGCCAGCAGTTTGTTCTCCCAGGGGGCGAGTGGCTACACCTTC. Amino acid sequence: CASSLFSQGASGYTF.

Here the CDR3 DNA reads TGTGCCAGCAGCTTCTACCAGAACACTGAAGCTTTCTTT. Encoded protein: CASSFYQNTEAFF. V is TRBV14 and J is TRBJ1-1; D remains unclear. The CDR3 spans 13 residues. Trimming stripped 5 bases from V and 1 base from J, with 8 bases between. Per the germline V gene, CDR1 is SGHDN and CDR2 is FVKESK.